This T cell receptor (beta chain) was found in a study of blood T cell repertoires in COVID-19. For the study at large: From the United States, Italy and Spain came samples of acute and convalescent COVID-19.

The CDR3 covers 17 residues. Trimming at V came to 0 bases and at J to 0 bases, leaving 5 bases not matched to a gene. From germline, CDR1 is LGHNA and CDR2 YSLEER. Clones were read by immunoSEQ multiplex PCR, and TCRdb kept only the in-frame ones, dropping some. Here the sample spans some 140,000 clones, about 80% being singletons. This clonotype originated in a man between 60 and 70 years old with acute or convalescent COVID-19. The chain combines TRBV4-3 with TRBJ2-1, with 7 nucleotides matching TRBD1. Material for sequencing was peripheral blood. The CDR3 protein is CASSQDRGPSSYNEQFF. The CDR3 DNA follows: TGCGCCAGCAGCCAAGATAGGGGGCCCAGCTCCTACAATGAGCAGTTCTTC.